This T cell receptor beta chain is from a study of blood T cell repertoires in COVID-19. Study in general: There were acute and convalescent COVID-19 samples, and they came from the United States, Italy and Spain. Sample material is recorded as cDNA or gDNA derived from T cells, B-cell-depleted T cells, or PBMCs.

The J segment lost 3 bases and the V segment lost 1 base, leaving 4 bases of the junction unmatched. This CDR3 spans 14 amino acids. Germline CDR1 reads SGDLS; CDR2 reads YYNGEE. Per the study methods: Quantification of nucleated cells was approximated via reference gene primer amplification. Using immunoSEQ multiplex PCR, the repertoire was profiled, and TCRdb retains in-frame clones only, with some absent. V and J calls and clone size come straight from that table; D and trimming were deduced from the DNA. The sample lists tens of thousands of clones, over 70% occurring once. The source is an elderly man with acute or convalescent COVID-19. The V gene is TRBV9, the J gene TRBJ2-7, with 7 nucleotides matching TRBD1. Specimen: peripheral blood. The CDR3 spells CASSVRPGGYEQYF. The CDR3 DNA reads as TGTGCCAGCAGCGTACGGCCAGGGGGCTACGAGCAGTACTTC.